Following are 30 T cell receptor beta chains from one sample sequenced in a study of blood T cell repertoires in COVID-19 (TCRdb year 2020). The library was built by means of the immunoSEQ multiplex PCR assay. TCRdb took over this immuneACCESS table, retaining in-frame rearrangements with V and J assigned. Such tables are incomplete; in checked studies, under half of the missing clones stem from an unresolved V gene, and the remainder is unexplained. The sample table holds some 25,000 clones, of which 81% were seen once. The ten largest clones represent more than 6.5% of the sample. Material for sequencing was peripheral blood. These receptors were obtained from a man aged 65 to 85 with acute or convalescent COVID-19.

This rearrangement joins TRBV5-1 to TRBJ1-1, with a possible D match to TRBD1 (5 bases). Germline V gene data show CDR1 as SGHRS and CDR2 as YFSETQ. CDR3 size: 14 residues. Trimming removed 4 bases at V and 3 bases at J, with 13 bases between. In nucleotides, the CDR3 is TGCGCCAGCAGCAAGGTTGGGGCGGACACTGAAGCTTTCTTT. It yields the protein CASSKVGADTEAFF.

This clone showed up just a few times. The gene calls are TRBV27 and TRBJ1-2; D is uncertain. The CDR3 contains 14 residues. Trimming took 6 bases from V and 4 from J, leaving 15 bases between them. CDR1 and CDR2 from the germline V gene are MNHEY and SMNVEV (reference sequence). CDR3 amino acids: CASSPWESRYGYTF. The CDR3 coding sequence is TGTGCCAGCAGCCCCTGGGAGTCCCGCTATGGCTACACCTTC.

The chain has TRBV27 and TRBJ2-1, with a tentative D call TRBD2 (6 bases). The ends were cut back, 5 bases at V and 9 bases at J, with 11 bases in the middle. CDR3 length equals 12 residues. Looked up from germline, CDR1 is MNHEY and CDR2 is SMNVEV (reference sequence). CDR3 in DNA: TGTGCCAGCAGTCTACTAGCTGGTGAGCAGTTCTTC. Translating it yields CASSLLAGEQFF.

For this clone: Germline is not matched at one junction end, which may reflect a read error. The chain recombines TRBV7-9 with TRBJ2-5; tentative D call: TRBD2 (5 bases). The CDR3 is 13 residues long. CDR1 SEHNR and CDR2 FQNEAQ come from the germline V gene (reference sequence). The CDR3 region is CVSSTGNQETQYF. In DNA, the CDR3 is TGTGTCAGCAGCACCGGGAACCAAGAGACCCAGTACTTC.

V usage is TRBV5-1 and J usage is TRBJ1-1; the match to TRBD1 covers 9 bases. This CDR3 is 14 amino acids long. The V gene end was trimmed by 3 bases and the J gene end by 4 bases; junction bases not matched to a gene: 4. CDR1 SGHRS and CDR2 YFSETQ come from the germline V gene. For the CDR3, the DNA is TGCGCCAGCAGCTGGACAGGGGTTACCACTGAAGCTTTCTTT. It is translated as CASSWTGVTTEAFF.

The rearrangement links TRBV7-2 to TRBJ2-2, with 9 positions matching TRBD2. The CDR3 has 15 residues. Germline CDR1 is SGHTA and CDR2 is FQGNSA. V shed 3 bases and J 6 bases; nucleotides not matched to a gene: 5. CDR3 coding DNA: TGTGCCAGCAGCTTTAGCGGGAGCTACGCCGGGGAGCTGTTTTTT. Its translation: CASSFSGSYAGELFF.

This clone rates as medium-sized (0.01 to 0.1%). The chain combines TRBV9 with TRBJ2-2; 12 bases align to TRBD1. After removal of 3 bases from V and 6 bases from J, the junction contained 6 bases not matched to a gene. Germline V gene lookup returns CDR1 SGDLS and CDR2 YYNGEE. The CDR3 is made up of 16 amino acids. CDR3 DNA: TGTGCCAGCAGCGAGGGACAGGGGGCGAAGGCCGGGGAGCTGTTTTTT. Translating gives CASSEGQGAKAGELFF.

The CDR3 DNA reads TGTGCCAGTAGAGGGGTTGTGGGTGAGCAGTTCTTC. This sequence encodes CASRGVVGEQFF. The chain recombines TRBV19 with TRBJ2-1; D possibly corresponds to TRBD1 (5 bases). V shed 6 bases and J shed 9 bases, with 12 bases lying between them. The CDR3 spans 12 residues. CDR1 is LNHDA, CDR2 SQIVND, per germline (reference sequence).

This chain connects TRBV6-5 to TRBJ2-7, with 9 bases matching TRBD1. This CDR3 has 15 amino acids. From germline, CDR1 is MNHEY and CDR2 SVGAGI. V dropped 3 bases and J dropped 5; count of bases not matched to a gene: 8. The CDR3 DNA follows: TGTGCCAGCAGTTATGGACAGGGGAAGATCCACGAGCAGTACTTC. Translated, it gives CASSYGQGKIHEQYF.

This chain joins TRBV5-1 and TRBJ1-4; D is perhaps TRBD1 (6 bases). From germline, CDR1 is SGHRS and CDR2 YFSETQ. The CDR3 contains 18 residues. The V end lost 3 bases, the J end lost 2 bases, and 20 bases lay between the germline ends. DNA of the CDR3: TGCGCCAGCAGCTGGGGGGGCGGACAGAGGAATACTAATGAAAAACTGTTTTTT. It encodes CASSWGGGQRNTNEKLFF.

The V gene is TRBV7-2, the J gene TRBJ2-5; TRBD2 agrees at 8 bases. Per germline, CDR1 SGHTA and CDR2 FQGNSA. Trimming took 2 bases from V and 1 from J; bases not matched to a gene: 3. This CDR3 region has 15 residues. The CDR3 region is CASSLSSGAQETQYF. CDR3 DNA: TGTGCCAGCAGCTTAAGTAGCGGGGCCCAAGAGACCCAGTACTTC.

V and J are TRBV27 and TRBJ2-1; 10 bases align to TRBD2. The CDR3 sequence is 15 residues long. Germline trimming cut 2 bases from V and 9 bases from J; bases unmatched to any gene: 7. CDR1 is MNHEY and CDR2 is SMNVEV in the germline V gene (reference sequence). Here the CDR3 reads CASSLPSSGSVEQFF. The DNA of the CDR3 is TGTGCCAGCAGTTTACCCTCTAGCGGGAGTGTTGAGCAGTTCTTC.

V usage is TRBV5-4 and J usage is TRBJ2-1, with D possibly TRBD1 on 6 matching bases. Trimming stripped 0 bases from V and 6 bases from J, with 16 bases between. Germline assignment: CDR1 SGHNT and CDR2 YYREEE (reference sequence). This CDR3 is 16 amino acids long. The CDR3 DNA reads TGTGCCAGCAGCTTGGGGGGGCCGATAAGGGGCAATGAGCAGTTCTTC. Protein: CASSLGGPIRGNEQFF.

The chain combines TRBV12-3 or TRBV12-4 with TRBJ2-7; 8 positions match TRBD1. The junction had 3 bases not matched to a gene; V was cut back by 6 bases and J by 2 bases. This CDR3 contains 13 residues. The CDR3 region is CASSPTGAYEQYF. In DNA, the CDR3 is TGTGCCAGCAGCCCGACAGGGGCCTACGAGCAGTACTTC.

The chain carries TRBV9 and TRBJ2-3, with 9 bases fitting TRBD1. The CDR3 contains 15 residues. The germline CDR1 and CDR2 sequences are SGDLS and YYNGEE. V shed 5 bases, J shed 5 bases, and the junction held 9 bases outside the gene matches. The CDR3 bases are TGTGCCAGCAGTGGGGGAAACAGGGGGCTAGATACGCAGTATTTT. This encodes CASSGGNRGLDTQYF.

The gene calls are TRBV19 and TRBJ2-5; D is possibly TRBD1 (5 bases). The CDR3 sequence is 14 residues long. V lost 4 bases, J lost 5 bases, and 14 bases lay in between. Per the germline V gene, CDR1 is LNHDA and CDR2 is SQIVND (reference sequence). CDR3 in DNA: TGTGCCAGTAGTAAACGACAGTTCGCGGAGACCCAGTACTTC. Its protein product is CASSKRQFAETQYF.

The chain employs TRBV29-1 and TRBJ2-2; TRBD2 might be the D (5 bases). Per the germline V gene, CDR1 is SQVTM and CDR2 is ANQGSEA. Trimming stripped 5 bases from V and 7 bases from J, with 11 bases between. This CDR3 has 12 amino acids. DNA of the CDR3: TGCAGCGTTCGGCAGGCGGGCGGGGAGCTGTTTTTT. The encoded protein is CSVRQAGGELFF.

The chain couples TRBV10-1 to TRBJ2-2; possibly TRBD2 for D (5 bases). Per germline, CDR1 WNHNN and CDR2 SYGVQD (reference sequence). V dropped 3 bases and J dropped 7 bases, with 24 bases sitting between them. The CDR3 is 18 residues long. The CDR3 DNA follows: TGCGCCAGCAGTGATAATCGAGTTGTGACCCTCGGAGGCGGGGAGCTGTTTTTT. It specifies CASSDNRVVTLGGGELFF.

The chain is built from TRBV10-3 and TRBJ1-2; 7 bases fit TRBD1. From germline, CDR1 is ENHRY and CDR2 SYGVKD. V was pared by 2 bases and J by 2 bases, with 5 bases of the junction left unmatched. The CDR3 consists of 15 residues. The CDR3 nucleotides are TGTGCCATCAGTGAGGGACAGGCGATAAACTATGGCTACACCTTC. Protein product: CAISEGQAINYGYTF.

In its sample, this clone was seen a few times. The chain employs TRBV19 and TRBJ2-1; no definite D call. The CDR3 sequence is 11 residues long. Germline V lookup: CDR1 LNHDA, CDR2 SQIVND (reference sequence). The V end lost 4 bases, the J end lost 6 bases, and 4 bases lay between the germline ends. Here the CDR3 DNA reads TGTGCCAGTAGTACGAGCAATGAGCAGTTCTTC. It is translated as CASSTSNEQFF.

The chain carries TRBV5-1 and TRBJ1-6, with 9 positions matching TRBD1. J gave up 9 bases and V 4 bases, and 8 bases lay outside the gene matches. The CDR3 length is 15 residues. The germline V gene has CDR1 SGHRS and CDR2 YFSETQ. The CDR3 DNA reads as TGCGCCAGCAGCCTAAGGACAGGGGACGGTTCACCCCTCCACTTT. Translated, it gives CASSLRTGDGSPLHF.

The chain carries TRBV3-1 (or the pseudogene TRBV3-2) and TRBJ2-7; TRBD2 agrees at 12 bases. The CDR3 contains 19 residues. The germline gives CDR1 LGHDT, CDR2 YNNKEL (reference sequence). After removal of 0 bases from V and 0 bases from J, the junction contained 9 bases not matched to a gene. As DNA, the CDR3 is TGTGCCAGCAGCCAAGACAAGACTAGCGGGAGTTACTTCTCCTACGAGCAGTACTTC. This codes for CASSQDKTSGSYFSYEQYF.

The sample holds a few counts of this clone. The CDR3 protein is CASSQSRLAFF. Here the CDR3 DNA reads TGTGCCAGCAGCCAATCCCGGTTGGCTTTCTTT. This chain joins TRBV11-2 and TRBJ1-1, with no clear D. V dropped 5 bases and J dropped 11 bases, with 12 bases sitting between them. The germline V gene has CDR1 SGHAT and CDR2 FQNNGV. This CDR3 has 11 residues. Complete variable domain (other parts from reference TRBV11-2 and TRBJ1-1): EAGVAQSPRYKIIEKRQSVAFWCNPISGHATLYWYQQILGQGPKLLIQFQNNGVVDDSQLPKDRFSAERLKGVDSTLKIQPAKLEDSAVYLCASSQSRLAFFGQGTRLTVV.

This chain uses TRBV7-2 with TRBJ2-5; 8 bases are a match to TRBD2. V lost 3 bases, J lost 2 bases, and 2 bases stayed unmatched. The germline gives CDR1 SGHTA, CDR2 FQGNSA. There are 14 residues in the CDR3. CDR3: CASSFGGGQETQYF. As DNA, the CDR3 is TGTGCCAGCAGCTTCGGCGGGGGGCAAGAGACCCAGTACTTC.

This clone has only one observation. The chain couples TRBV11-2 to TRBJ2-5; no clear D. This CDR3 spans 13 amino acids. V was clipped by 3 bases and J by 1 base, with 6 bases between them. Germline assignment: CDR1 SGHAT and CDR2 FQNNGV. The CDR3 here is CASSFQAQETQYF. CDR3 nucleotides: TGTGCCAGCAGCTTCCAGGCCCAAGAGACCCAGTACTTC.

The chain combines TRBV5-1 with TRBJ1-1; D unclear. Germline V lookup: CDR1 SGHRS, CDR2 YFSETQ. Deletions cut 4 bases from V and 1 base from J, with 14 bases between. This CDR3 comprises 15 residues. CDR3 in DNA: TGCGCCAGCAGCCCTGCGACAAGTCCGAACACTGAAGCTTTCTTT. The encoded protein is CASSPATSPNTEAFF.

The CDR3 sequence is CATRFRGRSGEPSYEQYF. CDR3 in DNA: TGTGCCACCAGGTTCAGGGGGCGCAGCGGGGAGCCCTCCTACGAGCAGTACTTC. V and J are TRBV24-1 and TRBJ2-7; a weak D match, TRBD1 (8 bases). CDR3 length equals 18 residues. Germline CDR1 is KGHDR and CDR2 is SFDVKD. V lost 7 bases and J lost 0, with 24 bases in between.

The chain combines TRBV6-2 or TRBV6-3 with TRBJ1-1; D unclear. CDR1 and CDR2 from the germline V gene are MNHEY and SVGEGT. The CDR3 is 14 amino acids. V was cut by 0 bases and J by 1 base, with 6 bases left in between. This CDR3 reads CASSYSSENTEAFF. In DNA form, the CDR3 reads TGTGCCAGCAGTTACTCGTCAGAGAACACTGAAGCTTTCTTT.

This chain connects TRBV19 to TRBJ1-1, with 12 nucleotides matching TRBD1. This CDR3 has 16 residues. The junction had 8 bases not matched to a gene; V was cut back by 3 bases and J by 6 bases. Germline CDR1 and CDR2: LNHDA and SQIVND (reference sequence). The DNA of the CDR3 is TGTGCCAGTAGTATGGGACAGGGGGCAAAGTGGTCTGAAGCTTTCTTT. Amino acid sequence: CASSMGQGAKWSEAFF.

V is TRBV5-1 and J is TRBJ1-2, with TRBD1 matching 7 bases. The length of the CDR3 is 13 residues. Germline CDR1 and CDR2: SGHRS and YFSETQ. V lost 4 bases and J lost 5; bases outside the gene matches: 5. CDR3 bases: TGCGCCAGCAGCCCGGGACAGCAGTATGGCTACACCTTC. It translates to CASSPGQQYGYTF.